What follows is one TCR beta chain and its context. This specimen comes from a study of T cells after somatic rescue of genetic block. From germline, CDR1 is GTSNPN and CDR2 SVGIG (reference sequence). V lost 7 bases and J lost 2, with 6 bases in between. This CDR3 region has 12 residues. Here immunoSEQ multiplex PCR was the method, and the copy in TCRdb shows in-frame clones only, minus some. The sample lists tens of thousands of clones; under 95% were seen once. This clonotype originated in a man between 40 and 49 years old. This chain joins TRBV30 and TRBJ2-6; D unresolved. Sequencing input: peripheral blood mononuclear cells (PBMCs). The CDR3 is CAFRPGANVLTF. The DNA of the CDR3 is TGTGCCTTTCGTCCTGGGGCCAACGTCCTGACTTTC.